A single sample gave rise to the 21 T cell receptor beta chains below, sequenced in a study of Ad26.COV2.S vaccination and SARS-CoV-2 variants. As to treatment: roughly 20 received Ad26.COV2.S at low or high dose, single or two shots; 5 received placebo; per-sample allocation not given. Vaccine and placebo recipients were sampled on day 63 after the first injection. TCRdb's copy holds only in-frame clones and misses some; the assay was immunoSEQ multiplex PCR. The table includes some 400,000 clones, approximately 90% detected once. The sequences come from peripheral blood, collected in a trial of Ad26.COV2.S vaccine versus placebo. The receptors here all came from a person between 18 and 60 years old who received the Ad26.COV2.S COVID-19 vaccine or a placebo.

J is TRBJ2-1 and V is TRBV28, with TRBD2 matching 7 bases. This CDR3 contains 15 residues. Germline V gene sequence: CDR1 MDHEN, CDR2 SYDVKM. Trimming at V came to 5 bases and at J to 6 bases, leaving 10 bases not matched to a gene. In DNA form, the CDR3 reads TGTGCCAGCAGTCCCCATGGCGGGAGAGGCAATGAGCAGTTCTTC. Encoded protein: CASSPHGGRGNEQFF.

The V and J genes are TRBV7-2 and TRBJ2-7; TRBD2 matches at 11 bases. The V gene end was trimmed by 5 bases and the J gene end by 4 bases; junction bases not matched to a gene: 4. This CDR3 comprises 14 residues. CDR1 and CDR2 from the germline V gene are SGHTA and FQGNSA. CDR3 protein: CASSPRLAGYEQYF. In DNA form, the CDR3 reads TGTGCCAGCAGCCCGCGACTAGCGGGGTACGAGCAGTACTTC.

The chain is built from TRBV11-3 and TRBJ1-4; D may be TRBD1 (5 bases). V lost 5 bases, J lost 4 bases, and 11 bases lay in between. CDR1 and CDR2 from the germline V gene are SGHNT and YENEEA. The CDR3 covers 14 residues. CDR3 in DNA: TGTGCCAGCAGCCAACGGGACGGTAATGAAAAACTGTTTTTT. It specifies CASSQRDGNEKLFF. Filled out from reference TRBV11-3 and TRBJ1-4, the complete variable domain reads EAGVVQSPRYKIIEKKQPVAFWCNPISGHNTLYWYLQNLGQGPELLIRYENEEAVDDSQLPKDRFSAERLKGVDSTLKIQPAELGDSAVYLCASSQRDGNEKLFFGSGTQLSVL.

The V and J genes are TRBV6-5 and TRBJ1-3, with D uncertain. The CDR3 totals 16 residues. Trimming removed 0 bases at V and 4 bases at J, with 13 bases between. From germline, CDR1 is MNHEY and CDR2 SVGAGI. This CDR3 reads CASSYSNTRGGNTIYF. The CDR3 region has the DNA TGTGCCAGCAGTTACTCGAACACCCGCGGGGGAAACACCATATATTTT.

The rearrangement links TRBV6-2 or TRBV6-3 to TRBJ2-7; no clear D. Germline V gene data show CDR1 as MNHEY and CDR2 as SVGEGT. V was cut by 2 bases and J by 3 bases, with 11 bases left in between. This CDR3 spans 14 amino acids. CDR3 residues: CASSYLGRNYEQYF. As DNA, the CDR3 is TGTGCCAGCAGTTACCTCGGTAGGAACTACGAGCAGTACTTC.

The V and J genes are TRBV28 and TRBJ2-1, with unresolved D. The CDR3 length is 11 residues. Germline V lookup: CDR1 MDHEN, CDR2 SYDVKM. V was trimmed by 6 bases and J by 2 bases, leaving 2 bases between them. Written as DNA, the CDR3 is TGTGCCAGCAGGACCTACAATGAGCAGTTCTTC. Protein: CASRTYNEQFF.

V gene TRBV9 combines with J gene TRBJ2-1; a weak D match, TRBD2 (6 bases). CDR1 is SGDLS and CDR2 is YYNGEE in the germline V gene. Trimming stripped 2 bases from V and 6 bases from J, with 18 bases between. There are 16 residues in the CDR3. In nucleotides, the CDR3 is TGTGCCAGCAGCGTCGAACTACGCGGGGCCTTCAATGAGCAGTTCTTC. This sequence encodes CASSVELRGAFNEQFF.

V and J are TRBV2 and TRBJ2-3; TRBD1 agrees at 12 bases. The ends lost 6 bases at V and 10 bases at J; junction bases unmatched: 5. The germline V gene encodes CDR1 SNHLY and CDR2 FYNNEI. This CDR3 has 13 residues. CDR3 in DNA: TGTGCCAGCAGAGGGACAGGGGGCGCGCCGCAGTATTTT. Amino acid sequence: CASRGTGGAPQYF.

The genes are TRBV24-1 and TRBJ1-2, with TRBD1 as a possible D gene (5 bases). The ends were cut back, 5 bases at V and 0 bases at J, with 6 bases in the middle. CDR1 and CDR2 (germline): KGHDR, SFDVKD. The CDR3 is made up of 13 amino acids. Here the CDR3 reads CATSVGANYGYTF. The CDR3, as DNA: TGTGCCACCAGTGTAGGGGCTAACTATGGCTACACCTTC.

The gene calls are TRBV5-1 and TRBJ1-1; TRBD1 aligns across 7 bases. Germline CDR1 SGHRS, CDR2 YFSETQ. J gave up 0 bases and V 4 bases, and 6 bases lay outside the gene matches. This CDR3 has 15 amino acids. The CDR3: CASSAVGGLNTEAFF. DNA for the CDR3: TGCGCCAGCAGCGCAGTAGGGGGCCTGAACACTGAAGCTTTCTTT.

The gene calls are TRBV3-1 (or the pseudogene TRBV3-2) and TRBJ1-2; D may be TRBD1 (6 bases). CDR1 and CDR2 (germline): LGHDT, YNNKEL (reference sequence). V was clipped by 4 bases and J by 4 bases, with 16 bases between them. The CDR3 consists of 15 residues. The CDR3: CASSPRGGRVYGYTF. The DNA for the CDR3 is TGTGCCAGCAGCCCGCGCGGGGGGCGCGTCTATGGCTACACCTTC.

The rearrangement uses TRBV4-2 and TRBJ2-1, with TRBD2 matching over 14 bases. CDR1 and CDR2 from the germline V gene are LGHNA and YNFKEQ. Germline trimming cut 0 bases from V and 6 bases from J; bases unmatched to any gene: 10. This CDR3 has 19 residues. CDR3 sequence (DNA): TGTGCCAGCAGCCAAGATCTCGGATGGGGGACTAGCGGGAGCAATGAGCAGTTCTTC. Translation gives CASSQDLGWGTSGSNEQFF.

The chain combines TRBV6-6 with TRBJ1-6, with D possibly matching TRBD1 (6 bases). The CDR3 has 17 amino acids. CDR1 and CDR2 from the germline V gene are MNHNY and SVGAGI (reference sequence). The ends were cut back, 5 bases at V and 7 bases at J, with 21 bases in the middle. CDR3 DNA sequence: TGTGCCAGCAGTCCTCCGCCACAGGGTCCGGTGAATTCACCCCTCCACTTT. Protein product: CASSPPPQGPVNSPLHF.

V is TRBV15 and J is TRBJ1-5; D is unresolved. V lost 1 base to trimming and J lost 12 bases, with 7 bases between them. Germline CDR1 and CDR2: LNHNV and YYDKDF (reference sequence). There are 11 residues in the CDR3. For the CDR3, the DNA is TGTGCCACCAGCAGAGGGGTGATCCAGCATTTT. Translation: CATSRGVIQHF.

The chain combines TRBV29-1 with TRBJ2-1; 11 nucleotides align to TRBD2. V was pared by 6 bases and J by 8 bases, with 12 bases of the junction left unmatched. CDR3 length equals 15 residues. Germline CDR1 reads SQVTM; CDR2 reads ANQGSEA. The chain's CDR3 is CSVHSGGANGYEQFF. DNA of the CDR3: TGCAGCGTCCATAGCGGGGGGGCCAACGGGTATGAGCAGTTCTTC.

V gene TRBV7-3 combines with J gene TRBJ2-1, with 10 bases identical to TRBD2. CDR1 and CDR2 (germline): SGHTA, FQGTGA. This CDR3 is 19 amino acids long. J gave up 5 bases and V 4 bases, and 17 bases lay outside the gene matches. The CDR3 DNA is TGTGCCAGCAGCTCACCCCGAAGGCTAGCGGGAGTCGGGCACAATGAGCAGTTCTTC. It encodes CASSSPRRLAGVGHNEQFF.

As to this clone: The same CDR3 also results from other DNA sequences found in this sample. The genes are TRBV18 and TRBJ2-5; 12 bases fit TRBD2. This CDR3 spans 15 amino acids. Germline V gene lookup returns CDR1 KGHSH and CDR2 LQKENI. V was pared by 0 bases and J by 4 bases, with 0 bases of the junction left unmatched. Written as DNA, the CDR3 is TGTGCCAGCTCACCACCACTAGCGGGGGGAGAGACCCAGTACTTC. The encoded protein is CASSPPLAGGETQYF. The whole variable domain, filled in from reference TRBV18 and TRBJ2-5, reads NAGVMQNPRHLVRRRGQEARLRCSPMKGHSHVYWYRQLPEEGLKFMVYLQKENIIDESGMPKERFSAEFPKEGPSILRIQQVVRGDSAAYFCASSPPLAGGETQYFGPGTRLLVL.

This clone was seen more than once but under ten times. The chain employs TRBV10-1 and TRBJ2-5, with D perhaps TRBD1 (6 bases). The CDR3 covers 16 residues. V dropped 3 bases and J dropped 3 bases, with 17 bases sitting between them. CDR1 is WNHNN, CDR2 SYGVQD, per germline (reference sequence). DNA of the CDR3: TGCGCCAGCAGTGAAGTTTTGACAGGTCTAGAAGAGACCCAGTACTTC. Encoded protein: CASSEVLTGLEETQYF.

The CDR3: CASSSNTGAGGLYNEQFF. As DNA, the CDR3 is TGCGCCAGCAGCTCGAATACAGGAGCGGGAGGGCTCTACAATGAGCAGTTCTTC. The rearrangement joins TRBV5-1 to TRBJ2-1; 10 nucleotides match TRBD2. Trimming at V came to 3 bases and at J to 3 bases, leaving 12 bases not matched to a gene. CDR1 and CDR2 (germline): SGHRS, YFSETQ. CDR3 length: 18 residues.

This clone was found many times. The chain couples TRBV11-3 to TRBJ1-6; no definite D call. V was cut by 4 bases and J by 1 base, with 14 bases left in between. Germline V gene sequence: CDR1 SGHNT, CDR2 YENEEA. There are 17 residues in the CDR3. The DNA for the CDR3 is TGTGCCAGCAGCTCCGGGCGTGGACGGTCCTATAATTCACCCCTCCACTTT. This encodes CASSSGRGRSYNSPLHF.

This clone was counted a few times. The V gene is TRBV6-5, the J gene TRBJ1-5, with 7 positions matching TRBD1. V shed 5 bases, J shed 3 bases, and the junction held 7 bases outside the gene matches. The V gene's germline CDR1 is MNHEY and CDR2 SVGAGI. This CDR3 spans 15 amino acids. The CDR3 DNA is TGTGCCAGCAGTAAGAGTGGGACAGCCAATCAGCCCCAGCATTTT. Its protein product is CASSKSGTANQPQHF.